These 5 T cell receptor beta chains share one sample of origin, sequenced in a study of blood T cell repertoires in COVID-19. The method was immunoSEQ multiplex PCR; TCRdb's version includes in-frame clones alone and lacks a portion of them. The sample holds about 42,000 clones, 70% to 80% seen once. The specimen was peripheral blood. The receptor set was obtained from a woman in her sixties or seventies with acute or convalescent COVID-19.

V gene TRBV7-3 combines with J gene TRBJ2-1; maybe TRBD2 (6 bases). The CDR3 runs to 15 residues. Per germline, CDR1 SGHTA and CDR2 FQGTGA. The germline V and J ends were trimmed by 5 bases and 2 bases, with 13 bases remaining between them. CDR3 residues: CASSITSNAYNEQFF. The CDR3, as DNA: TGTGCCAGCAGCATCACTAGCAACGCCTACAATGAGCAGTTCTTC.

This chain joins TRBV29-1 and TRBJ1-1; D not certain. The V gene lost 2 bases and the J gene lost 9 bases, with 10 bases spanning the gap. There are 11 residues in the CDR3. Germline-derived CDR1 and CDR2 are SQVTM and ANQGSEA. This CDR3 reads CSVEIAIQAFF. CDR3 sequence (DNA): TGCAGCGTTGAAATCGCGATCCAAGCTTTCTTT.

CDR3 loop: CASSYARGETQYF. In DNA, the CDR3 is TGTGCCAGCAGTTACGCCAGGGGGGAGACCCAGTACTTC. The J gene is TRBJ2-5, the V gene TRBV6-2 or TRBV6-3; 7 bases map to TRBD1. The CDR3 loop spans 13 amino acids. Per the germline V gene, CDR1 is MNHEY and CDR2 is SVGEGT. With V trimmed by 2 bases and J by 5 bases, 2 bases remained unmatched.

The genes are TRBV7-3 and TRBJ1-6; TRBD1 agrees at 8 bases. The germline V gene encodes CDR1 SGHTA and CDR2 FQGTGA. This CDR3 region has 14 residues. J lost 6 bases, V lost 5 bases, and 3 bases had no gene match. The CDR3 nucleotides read TGTGCCAGCAGCCCCGACAGGGGTAATTCACCCCTCCACTTT. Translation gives CASSPDRGNSPLHF.

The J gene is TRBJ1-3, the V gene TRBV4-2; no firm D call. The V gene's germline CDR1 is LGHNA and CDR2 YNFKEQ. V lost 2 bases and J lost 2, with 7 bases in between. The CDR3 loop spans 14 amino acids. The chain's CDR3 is CASSQTRTGNTIYF. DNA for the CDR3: TGTGCCAGCAGCCAAACAAGAACTGGAAACACCATATATTTT.